This is a list of T cell receptor beta chains from one sample in a study of cytomegalovirus exposure and HLA in healthy donors. Profiling relied on immunoSEQ multiplex PCR, and the TCRdb table lists in-frame clones only, not all of them. This sample has about 190,000 clones; over 70% occur once, and the top ten carry less than 2%. The sequencing input was PBMCs. Receptor source: a woman in her late teens or twenties in good health and CMV-seronegative. The CDR3 runs from the conserved cysteine through the conserved F or W. Fields, in order: V gene, D gene, clone size, J gene, CDR3 DNA, CDR3 protein. D genes are given only for firm matches. Clone sizes are given selectively: once, few, many, or a class where the clone is expanded.

TRBV15	TRBD2	.	TRBJ2-1	TGTGCCACCCGGTCGGGACTAGCGCCGAATGAGCAGTTCTTC	CATRSGLAPNEQFF
TRBV7-9	.	.	TRBJ2-2	TGTGCCAGCGCAGGCACCGGGGAGCTGTTTTTT	CASAGTGELFF
TRBV9	.	.	TRBJ1-1	TGTGCCAGCAGCGTAGTAGCGGTAGCGAACACTGAGGCTTTCTTT	CASSVVAVANTEAFF
TRBV20-1	.	.	TRBJ1-2	TGCAGTACAGGTTTTGGCTACACCTTC	CSTGFGYTF
TRBV10-3	TRBD1	.	TRBJ1-2	TGTGCCACCCCGGCGGGACAGGGAGCTTCCTATGGCTACACCTTC	CATPAGQGASYGYTF
TRBV29-1	TRBD1	few	TRBJ2-1	TGCAGCGTTGAGCCCCCGGACAGGGGGACCTACAATGAGCAGTTCTTC	CSVEPPDRGTYNEQFF
TRBV7-2	.	.	TRBJ1-5	TGTGCCAGCAGCCCACTATCGACCAGCAATCAGCCCCAGCATTTT	CASSPLSTSNQPQHF
TRBV25-1	TRBD2	.	TRBJ2-7	TGTGCCAGCACCCCCGGGACTAGAATCTTCGAGCAGTACTTC	CASTPGTRIFEQYF
TRBV7-8	.	.	TRBJ1-4	TGTGCCAGCAGCTTAGACACGACAGCAACTAATGAAAAACTGTTTTTT	CASSLDTTATNEKLFF
TRBV6-4	.	.	TRBJ1-1	TGTGCCAGCAGATTACAGGGATACACTGAAGCTTTCTTT	CASRLQGYTEAFF
TRBV5-1	.	once	TRBJ1-2	TGCGCCAGCAGCTTAGGGGCCAGGGATGGCTACACCTTC	CASSLGARDGYTF
TRBV5-6	TRBD1	.	TRBJ1-2	TGTGCCAGCAACCCGGGACAGGGGACCACTTATGGCTACACCTTC	CASNPGQGTTYGYTF
TRBV27	TRBD2	.	TRBJ2-7	TGTGCCAGCAGTCCTACTAGCGGGAGCTCCTACGAGCAGTACTTC	CASSPTSGSSYEQYF
TRBV18	.	.	TRBJ2-5	TGTGCCAGCTCAAGACAGGAGTACCAAGAGACCCAGTACTTC	CASSRQEYQETQYF
TRBV6-6	.	.	TRBJ2-7	TGTGCCAGCAGTTACTTTCGACAGGTGTTCTACGAGCAGTACTTC	CASSYFRQVFYEQYF
TRBV5-1	TRBD2	.	TRBJ2-7	TGCGCCAGCAGCTCGACCGGGACTAGCGGATACGAGCAGTACTTC	CASSSTGTSGYEQYF
TRBV5-1	.	.	TRBJ2-3	TGCGCCAGCAGACGGGGGACCACAGATACGCAGTATTTT	CASRRGTTDTQYF
TRBV2	.	few	TRBJ1-4	TGTGCCACCGAACCCGCAGGCAGGCGAAATGAAAAACTGTTTTTT	CATEPAGRRNEKLFF
TRBV2	.	few	TRBJ1-4	TGTGCCAGGGGGACGTTGGAGGGGAAACTGTTTTTT	CARGTLEGKLFF
TRBV2	TRBD1	.	TRBJ1-1	TGTGCCAGCCACAAAACTGCACAGGGGCTGGCTTTCTTT	CASHKTAQGLAFF
TRBV25-1	.	.	TRBJ1-5	TGTGCCAGCTTTGGTTTGCGGCAGCCCCAGCATTTT	CASFGLRQPQHF
TRBV28	.	.	TRBJ1-2	TGTGCCAGCAGTCGAGGGAGGGAGGACACCTTC	CASSRGREDTF
TRBV6-1	TRBD2	.	TRBJ2-3	TGTGCCAGCAGTGTGGGGGACTATACCACAGATACGCAGTATTTT	CASSVGDYTTDTQYF
TRBV14	.	.	TRBJ2-6	TGTGCCAGCAGCCCCAGGACATCTGGGGCCAACGTCCTGACTTTC	CASSPRTSGANVLTF